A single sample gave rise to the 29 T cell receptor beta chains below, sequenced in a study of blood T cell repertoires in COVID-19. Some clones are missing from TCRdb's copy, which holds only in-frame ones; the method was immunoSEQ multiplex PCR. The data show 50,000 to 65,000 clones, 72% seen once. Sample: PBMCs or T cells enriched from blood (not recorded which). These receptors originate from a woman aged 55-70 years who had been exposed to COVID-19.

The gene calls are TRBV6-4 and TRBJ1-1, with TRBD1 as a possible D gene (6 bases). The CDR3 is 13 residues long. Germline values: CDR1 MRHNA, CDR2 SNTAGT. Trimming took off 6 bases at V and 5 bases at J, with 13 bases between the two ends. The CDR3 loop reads CASRLTGMTEAFF. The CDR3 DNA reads TGTGCCAGCAGGCTTACAGGGATGACTGAAGCTTTCTTT.

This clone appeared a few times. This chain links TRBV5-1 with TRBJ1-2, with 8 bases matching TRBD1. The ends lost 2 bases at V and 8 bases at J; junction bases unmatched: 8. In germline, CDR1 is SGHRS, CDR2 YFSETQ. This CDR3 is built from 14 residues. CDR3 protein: CASSFPGGAGGYTF. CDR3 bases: TGCGCCAGCAGCTTCCCAGGGGGCGCGGGAGGCTACACCTTC.

For the CDR3, the DNA is TGTGCCAGCAGTGAAATTTTTGGGCGGGAGGATTATGGCTACACCTTC. Translation: CASSEIFGREDYGYTF. J is TRBJ1-2 and V is TRBV2; D not resolved. Germline V CDR1 and CDR2: SNHLY, FYNNEI. The CDR3 loop spans 16 amino acids. Between the trimmed V and J ends, which lost 2 bases and 5 bases, there was a span of 18 bases. Full variable domain (outside the CDR3, taken from reference TRBV2 and TRBJ1-2): EPEVTQTPSHQVTQMGQEVILRCVPISNHLYFYWYRQILGQKVEFLVSFYNNEISEKSEIFDDQFSVERPDGSNFTLKIRSTKLEDSAMYFCASSEIFGREDYGYTFGSGTRLTVV.

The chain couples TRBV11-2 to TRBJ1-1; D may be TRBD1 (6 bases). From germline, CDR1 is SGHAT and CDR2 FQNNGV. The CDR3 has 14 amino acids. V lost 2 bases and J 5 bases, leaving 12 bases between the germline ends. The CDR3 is CASSLNPQGTEAFF. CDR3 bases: TGTGCCAGCAGCTTAAATCCACAGGGAACTGAAGCTTTCTTT.

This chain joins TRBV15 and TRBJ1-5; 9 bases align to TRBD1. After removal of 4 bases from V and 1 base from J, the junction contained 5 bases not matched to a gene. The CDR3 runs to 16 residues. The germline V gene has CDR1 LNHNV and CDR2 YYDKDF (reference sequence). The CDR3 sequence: CATSKDRGSSNQPQHF. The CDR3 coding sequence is TGTGCCACCAGCAAGGACAGGGGATCGAGCAATCAGCCCCAGCATTTT.

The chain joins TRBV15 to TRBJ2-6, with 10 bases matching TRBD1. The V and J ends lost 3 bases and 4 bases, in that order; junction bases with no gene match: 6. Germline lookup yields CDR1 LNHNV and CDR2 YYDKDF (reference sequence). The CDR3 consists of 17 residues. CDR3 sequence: CATSRWDRGSGANVLTF. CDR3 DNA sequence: TGTGCCACCAGCAGGTGGGACAGGGGAAGCGGGGCCAACGTCCTGACTTTC. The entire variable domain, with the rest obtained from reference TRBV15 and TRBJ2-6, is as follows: DAMVIQNPRYQVTQFGKPVTLSCSQTLNHNVMYWYQQKSSQAPKLLFHYYDKDFNNEADTPDNFQSRRPNTSFCFLDIRSPGLGDTAMYLCATSRWDRGSGANVLTFGAGSRLTVL.

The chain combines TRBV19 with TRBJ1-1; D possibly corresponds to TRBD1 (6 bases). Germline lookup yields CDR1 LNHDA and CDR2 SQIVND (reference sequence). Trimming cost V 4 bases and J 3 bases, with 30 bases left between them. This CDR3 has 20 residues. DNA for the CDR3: TGTGCCAGTAGTAAAAAACCTCGGGCCGCGGACAGTAACCGTCACACTGAAGCTTTCTTT. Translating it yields CASSKKPRAADSNRHTEAFF. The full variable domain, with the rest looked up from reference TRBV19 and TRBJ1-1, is DGGITQSPKYLFRKEGQNVTLSCEQNLNHDAMYWYRQDPGQGLRLIYYSQIVNDFQKGDIAEGYSVSREKKESFPLTVTSAQKNPTAFYLCASSKKPRAADSNRHTEAFFGQGTRLTVV.

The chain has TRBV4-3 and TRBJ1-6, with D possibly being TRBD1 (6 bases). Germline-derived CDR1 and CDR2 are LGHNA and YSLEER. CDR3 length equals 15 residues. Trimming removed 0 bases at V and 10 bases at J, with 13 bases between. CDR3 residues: CASSQDGRGGSPLHF. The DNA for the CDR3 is TGCGCCAGCAGCCAAGACGGCAGGGGTGGATCACCCCTCCACTTT.

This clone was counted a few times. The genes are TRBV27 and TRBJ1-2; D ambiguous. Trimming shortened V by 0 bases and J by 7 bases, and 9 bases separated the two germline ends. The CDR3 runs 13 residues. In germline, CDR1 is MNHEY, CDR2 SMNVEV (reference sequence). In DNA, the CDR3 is TGTGCCAGCAGTTTATCCGTGGGCCTTGGCTACACCTTC. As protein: CASSLSVGLGYTF.

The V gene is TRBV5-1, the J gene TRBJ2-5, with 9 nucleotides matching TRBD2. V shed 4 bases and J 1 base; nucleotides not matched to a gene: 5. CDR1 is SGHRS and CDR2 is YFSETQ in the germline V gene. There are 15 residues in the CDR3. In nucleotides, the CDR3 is TGCGCCAGCAGCGTTAGCGGGAGACGCCAAGAGACCCAGTACTTC. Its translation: CASSVSGRRQETQYF.

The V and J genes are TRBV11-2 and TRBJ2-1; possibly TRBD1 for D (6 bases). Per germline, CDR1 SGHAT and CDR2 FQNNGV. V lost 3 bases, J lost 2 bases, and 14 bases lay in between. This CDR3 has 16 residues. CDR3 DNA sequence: TGTGCCAGCAGCTTGGGGTACAGGGTCCCCTACAATGAGCAGTTCTTC. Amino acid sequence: CASSLGYRVPYNEQFF.

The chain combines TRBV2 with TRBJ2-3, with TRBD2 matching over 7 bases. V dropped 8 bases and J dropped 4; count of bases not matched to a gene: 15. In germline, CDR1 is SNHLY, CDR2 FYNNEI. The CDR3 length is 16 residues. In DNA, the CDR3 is TGTGCCAGCGGCGGCTTGGGCCTAGCGGAGTCAGATACGCAGTATTTT. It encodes CASGGLGLAESDTQYF.

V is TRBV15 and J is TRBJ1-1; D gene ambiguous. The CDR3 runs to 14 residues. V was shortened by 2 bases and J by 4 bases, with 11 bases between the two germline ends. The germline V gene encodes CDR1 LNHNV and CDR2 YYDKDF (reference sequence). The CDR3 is CATSRPGLGTEAFF. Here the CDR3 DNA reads TGTGCCACCAGCAGACCGGGGTTAGGCACTGAAGCTTTCTTT. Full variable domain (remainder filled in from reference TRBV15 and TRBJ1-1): DAMVIQNPRYQVTQFGKPVTLSCSQTLNHNVMYWYQQKSSQAPKLLFHYYDKDFNNEADTPDNFQSRRPNTSFCFLDIRSPGLGDTAMYLCATSRPGLGTEAFFGQGTRLTVV.

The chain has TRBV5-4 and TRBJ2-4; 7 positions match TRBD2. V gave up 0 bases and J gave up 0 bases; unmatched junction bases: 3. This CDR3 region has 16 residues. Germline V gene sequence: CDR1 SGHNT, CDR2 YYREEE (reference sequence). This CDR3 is CASSLGGGQAKNIQYF. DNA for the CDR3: TGTGCCAGCAGCTTGGGGGGAGGGCAAGCCAAAAACATTCAGTACTTC. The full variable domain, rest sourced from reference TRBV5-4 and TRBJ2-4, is ETGVTQSPTHLIKTRGQQVTLRCSSQSGHNTVSWYQQALGQGPQFIFQYYREEENGRGNFPPRFSGLQFPNYSSELNVNALELDDSALYLCASSLGGGQAKNIQYFGAGTRLSVL.

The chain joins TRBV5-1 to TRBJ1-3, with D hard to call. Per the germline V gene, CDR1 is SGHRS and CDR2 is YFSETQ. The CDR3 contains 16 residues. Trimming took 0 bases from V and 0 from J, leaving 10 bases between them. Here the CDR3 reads CASSLGGTSSGNTIYF. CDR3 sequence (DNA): TGCGCCAGCAGCTTGGGTGGAACTAGCTCTGGAAACACCATATATTTT.

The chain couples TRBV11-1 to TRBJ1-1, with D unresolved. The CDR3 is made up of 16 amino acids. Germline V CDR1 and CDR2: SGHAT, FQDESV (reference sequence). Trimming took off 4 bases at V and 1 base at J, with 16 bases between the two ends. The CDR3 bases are TGTGCCAGCAGCTCAGGTTATTCGGGGAGGAACACTGAAGCTTTCTTT. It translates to CASSSGYSGRNTEAFF.

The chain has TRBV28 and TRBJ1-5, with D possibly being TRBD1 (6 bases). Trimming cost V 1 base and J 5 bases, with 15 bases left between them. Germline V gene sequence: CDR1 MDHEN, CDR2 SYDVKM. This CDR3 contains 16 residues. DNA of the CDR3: TGTGCCAGCAGTTTATCCGGGCGGGGGCGTGATCAGCCCCAGCATTTT. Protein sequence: CASSLSGRGRDQPQHF.

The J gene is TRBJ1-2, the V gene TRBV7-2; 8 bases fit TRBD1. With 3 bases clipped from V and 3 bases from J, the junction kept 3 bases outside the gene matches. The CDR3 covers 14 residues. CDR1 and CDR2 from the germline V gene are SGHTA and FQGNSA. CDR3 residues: CASSFTGGDYGYTF. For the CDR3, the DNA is TGTGCCAGCAGCTTTACAGGGGGGGACTATGGCTACACCTTC.

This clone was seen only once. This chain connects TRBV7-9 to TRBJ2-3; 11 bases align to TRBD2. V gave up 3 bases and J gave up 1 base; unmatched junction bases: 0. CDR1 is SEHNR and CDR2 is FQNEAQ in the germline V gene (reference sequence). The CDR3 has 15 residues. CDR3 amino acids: CASSLTSGGTDTQYF. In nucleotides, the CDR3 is TGTGCCAGCAGCTTGACTAGCGGGGGCACAGATACGCAGTATTTT.

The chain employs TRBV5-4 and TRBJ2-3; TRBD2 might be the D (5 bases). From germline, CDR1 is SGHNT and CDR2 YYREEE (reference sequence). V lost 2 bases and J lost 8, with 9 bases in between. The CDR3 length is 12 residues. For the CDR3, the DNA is TGTGCCAGCAGCTTCGGGGTCGGTACGCAGTATTTT. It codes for CASSFGVGTQYF.

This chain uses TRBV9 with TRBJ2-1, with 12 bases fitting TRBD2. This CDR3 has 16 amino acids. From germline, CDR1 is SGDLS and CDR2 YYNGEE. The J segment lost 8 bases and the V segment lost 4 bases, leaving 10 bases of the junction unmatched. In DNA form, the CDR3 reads TGTGCCAGCAGCACTCGGACTAGCGGGATTGTCGATGAGCAGTTCTTC. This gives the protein CASSTRTSGIVDEQFF.

CDR3 amino acids: CASSPSGQGQGYTF. The CDR3 DNA follows: TGCGCCAGCAGCCCGTCGGGACAGGGGCAAGGCTACACCTTC. This chain uses TRBV5-1 with TRBJ1-2; 10 positions match TRBD1. V lost 4 bases and J lost 8; bases outside the gene matches: 8. There are 14 residues in the CDR3. From germline, CDR1 is SGHRS and CDR2 YFSETQ.

The CDR3 here is CASSLGDRVQETQYF. The CDR3 DNA is TGTGCCAGCAGCTTGGGGGACAGGGTTCAAGAGACCCAGTACTTC. V usage is TRBV5-6 and J usage is TRBJ2-5; TRBD1 agrees at 9 bases. V lost 0 bases and J lost 2; bases outside the gene matches: 2. The CDR3 loop spans 15 amino acids. Germline CDR1 SGHDT, CDR2 YYEEEE.

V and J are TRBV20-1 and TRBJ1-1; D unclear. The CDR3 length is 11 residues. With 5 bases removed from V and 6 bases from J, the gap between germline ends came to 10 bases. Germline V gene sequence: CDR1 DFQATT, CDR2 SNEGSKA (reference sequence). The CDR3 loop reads CSASRSAEAFF. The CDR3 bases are TGCAGTGCTTCCCGGAGCGCTGAAGCTTTCTTT.

CDR3 nucleotide sequence: TGTGCCAGCAGCGTTACCGGCGGGACTAAAGAGCCCCAGCATTTT. Encoded protein: CASSVTGGTKEPQHF. The chain joins TRBV5-4 to TRBJ1-5; the D gene is possibly TRBD1 (5 bases). The CDR3 consists of 15 residues. CDR1 and CDR2 (germline): SGHNT, YYREEE (reference sequence). Trimming took 4 bases from V and 8 from J, leaving 19 bases between them.

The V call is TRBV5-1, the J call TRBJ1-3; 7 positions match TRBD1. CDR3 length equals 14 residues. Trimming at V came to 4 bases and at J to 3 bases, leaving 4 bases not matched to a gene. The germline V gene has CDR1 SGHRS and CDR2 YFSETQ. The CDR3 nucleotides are TGCGCCAGCAGCCTAGACAGGGTTGGAAACACCATATATTTT. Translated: CASSLDRVGNTIYF.

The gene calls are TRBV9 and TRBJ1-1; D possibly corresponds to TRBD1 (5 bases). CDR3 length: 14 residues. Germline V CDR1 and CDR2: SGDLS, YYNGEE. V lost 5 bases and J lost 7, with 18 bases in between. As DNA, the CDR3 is TGTGCCAGCAGTCCTACATTAGGGGCCCATGAAGCTTTCTTT. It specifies CASSPTLGAHEAFF.

The CDR3, as DNA: TGCAGCGTGGGGACAGAGTTTCAGCCCCAGCATTTT. It is translated as CSVGTEFQPQHF. The rearrangement joins TRBV29-1 to TRBJ1-5, with 7 nucleotides matching TRBD1. Germline assignment: CDR1 SQVTM and CDR2 ANQGSEA. This CDR3 is 12 amino acids long. Germline trimming cut 6 bases from V and 6 bases from J; bases unmatched to any gene: 5. Filled out from reference TRBV29-1 and TRBJ1-5, the complete variable domain reads SAVISQKPSRDICQRGTSLTIQCQVDSQVTMMFWYRQQPGQSLTLIATANQGSEATYESGFVIDKFPISRPNLTFSTLTVSNMSPEDSSIYLCSVGTEFQPQHFGDGTRLSIL.

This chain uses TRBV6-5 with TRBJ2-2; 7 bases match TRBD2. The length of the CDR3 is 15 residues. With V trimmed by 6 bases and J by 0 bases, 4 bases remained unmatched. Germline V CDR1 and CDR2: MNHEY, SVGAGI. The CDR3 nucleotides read TGTGCCAGCAGGAGAGCGGGGACGAACACCGGGGAGCTGTTTTTT. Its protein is CASRRAGTNTGELFF.